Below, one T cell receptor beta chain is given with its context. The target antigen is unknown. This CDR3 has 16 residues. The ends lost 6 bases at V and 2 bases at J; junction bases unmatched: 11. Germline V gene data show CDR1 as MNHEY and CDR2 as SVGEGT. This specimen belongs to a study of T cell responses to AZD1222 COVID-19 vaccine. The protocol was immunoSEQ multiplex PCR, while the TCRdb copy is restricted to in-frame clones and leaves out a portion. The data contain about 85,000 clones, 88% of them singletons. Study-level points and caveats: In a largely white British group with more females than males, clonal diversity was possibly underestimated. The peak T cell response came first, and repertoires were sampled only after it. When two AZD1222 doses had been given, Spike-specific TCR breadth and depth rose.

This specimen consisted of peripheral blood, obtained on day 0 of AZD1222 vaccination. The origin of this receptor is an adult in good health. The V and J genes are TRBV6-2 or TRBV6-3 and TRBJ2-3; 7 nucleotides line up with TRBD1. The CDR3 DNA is TGTGCCAGCAGCCCGAGGGGACAGCCAGTCACAGATACGCAGTATTTT. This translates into CASSPRGQPVTDTQYF.